This T cell receptor beta chain stems from a study of blood T cells in healthy people across ages (dated by TCRdb to 2013 to 2016). In the study overall: In model experiments, roughly one uniquely barcoded TCR beta cDNA molecule per two T cells was captured by template switching. Age-related changes in TCR beta repertoire diversity were measured in the study by deep sequencing normalized with unique cDNA molecular identifiers. For two donors (one aged 18 to 29 and one aged 80 or older), the study analyzed two additional independent replicas of 1 million unique cDNA reads from the same blood draw. Donors of different ages were randomly distributed across sequencing lanes to avoid experimental bias. The donors were divided into four age groups: young (average about 16 years), middle-aged (over 35), aged (roughly 60) and long-lived (more than 75). Here is what the overall study found, with its caveats: Observed TCR beta diversity per million T cells fell roughly linearly with age, and a significant reduction was already apparent by age about 43. Total diversity estimates from one million sequenced T cells were considered lower bounds and underestimates. Compared with the aged group, the long-lived group had more naive CD4+ T cells, fewer expanded clones and increased TCR diversity, a pattern suggesting age selection. Because donor CMV infection status was unknown, age-related changes in expanded clonotypes were potentially confounded. There was a strong correlation between observed TCR beta diversity and the percentage of naive T cells measured by flow cytometry. Conclusive comparison of naive and antigen-experienced compartments was prevented by the profiling of bulk unsorted PBMCs.

The library was produced with 5' RACE. The instrument given in TCRdb is Illumina HiSeq 2500. The second PCR ran for about 7 to 11 cycles and used a J-beta primer mix along with a sample-barcoded 5' primer. A template-switch 5' adaptor carrying 12 random nucleotides introduced a unique molecular identifier onto each TCR beta cDNA molecule. Each sample yielded at least 3 million CDR3-containing paired-end reads. The Mint cDNA synthesis kit, primed by a TRBC-specific oligonucleotide, was used to synthesize first-strand cDNA from all RNA. Following uracil-DNA glycosylase treatment, a first 18-cycle PCR with universal primers M1SS and BC2_uni_R was performed on all cDNA. The authors' pipeline ran thus. For normalization, 1 million high-quality reads were randomly selected from each sample, with every read carrying a distinct molecular identifier. Reads with shared molecular identifiers were discarded instead of being binned into consensus sequences. MiTCR, with a Q25 quality threshold and the strictest error-elimination algorithm, was used for CDR3 identification, clonotype clustering and error correction. Lower-bound total TCR beta diversity was estimated with a nonparametric unseen species model using Euler transformation. The raw public reads went through TCRdb reprocessing: fastp at Q25, MiXCR clone calling, in-frame beta chains kept. One record per CDR3 amino acid sequence lists the most common genes and DNA. The V and J calls follow TCRdb's processing rather than the paper's. The sample has about 1.8 million distinct CDR3 sequences on record, about 50% of them singletons. Approximately 2% of the sample rests with the top ten.

The roughly 39 donors, aged 6 to 90 years, were systemically healthy Caucasian individuals from Russia. About 9.8 milliliters of peripheral blood were drawn from each donor into EDTA-treated Vacutainer tubes. PBMCs were isolated by Ficoll-Paque density-gradient centrifugation, with at least 6 million obtained per sample. Trizol reagent was used to extract total RNA from PBMCs, with at least 5 micrograms per sample. For every donor, an aliquot of PBMCs went through flow cytometry to measure the percentages of naive CD45RAhigh/CD27high T cells. Comment on this clonotype: The antigen it binds to is not known. The input lacks base qualities; no much larger clone sits a single base away.

CDR1 and CDR2 were assigned from the germline V gene as MNHEY and SVGAGI. There are 16 amino acids in the CDR3, from cysteine to phenylalanine inclusive. The retained sequence is limited to the CDR3, 48 bases, with the frame set at the first base. V is reduced by 0 bases and J by 1 base, leaving a spacing of 13 bases between them. The sequencing input was blood. The chain employs TRBV6-5 and TRBJ2-7; the D gene is possibly TRBD1 or TRBD2, each agreeing over 5 bases. This clonotype was sampled from a woman aged 35 to 49 in good health. The CDR3 region reads CASSYSAGTLSYEQYF. The DNA sequence is TGTGCCAGCAGTTACTCGGCAGGGACCCTATCCTACGAGCAGTACTTC.